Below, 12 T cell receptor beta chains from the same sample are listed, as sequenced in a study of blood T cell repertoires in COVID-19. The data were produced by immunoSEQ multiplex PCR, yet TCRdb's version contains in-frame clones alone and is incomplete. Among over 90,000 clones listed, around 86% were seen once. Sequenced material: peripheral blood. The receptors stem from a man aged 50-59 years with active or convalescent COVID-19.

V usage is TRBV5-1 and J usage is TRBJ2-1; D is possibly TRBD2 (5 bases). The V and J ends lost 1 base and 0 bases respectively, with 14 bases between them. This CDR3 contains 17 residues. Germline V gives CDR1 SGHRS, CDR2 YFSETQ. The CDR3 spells CASSLQSGTSSYNEQFF. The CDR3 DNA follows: TGCGCCAGCAGCTTGCAGAGCGGCACCAGCTCCTACAATGAGCAGTTCTTC.

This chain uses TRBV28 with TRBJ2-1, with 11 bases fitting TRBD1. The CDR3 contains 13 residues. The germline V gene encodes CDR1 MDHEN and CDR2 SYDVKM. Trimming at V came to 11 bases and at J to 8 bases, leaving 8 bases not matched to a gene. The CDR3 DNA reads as TGTGCCTTGGGGGACAGGGGGTTTGATGAGCAGTTCTTC. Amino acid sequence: CALGDRGFDEQFF. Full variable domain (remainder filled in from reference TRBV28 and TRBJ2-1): DVKVTQSSRYLVKRTGEKVFLECVQDMDHENMFWYRQDPGLGLRLIYFSYDVKMKEKGDIPEGYSVSREKKERFSLILESASTNQTSMYLCALGDRGFDEQFFGPGTRLTVL.

The CDR3 region has the DNA TGTGCCAGCAGTTCCGGTTACTCCTACAATGAGCAGTTCTTC. Translating it yields CASSSGYSYNEQFF. This chain connects TRBV6-2 or TRBV6-3 to TRBJ2-1; D gene uncertain. CDR3 length equals 14 residues. The V end lost 4 bases, the J end lost 0 bases, and 7 bases lay between the germline ends. Germline-derived CDR1 and CDR2 are MNHEY and SVGEGT.

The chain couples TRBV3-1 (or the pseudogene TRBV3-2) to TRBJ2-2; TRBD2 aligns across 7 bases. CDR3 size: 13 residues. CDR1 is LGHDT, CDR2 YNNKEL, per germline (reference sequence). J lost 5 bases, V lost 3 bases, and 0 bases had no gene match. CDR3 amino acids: CASSQGGTGELFF. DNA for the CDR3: TGTGCCAGCAGCCAGGGAGGGACCGGGGAGCTGTTTTTT.

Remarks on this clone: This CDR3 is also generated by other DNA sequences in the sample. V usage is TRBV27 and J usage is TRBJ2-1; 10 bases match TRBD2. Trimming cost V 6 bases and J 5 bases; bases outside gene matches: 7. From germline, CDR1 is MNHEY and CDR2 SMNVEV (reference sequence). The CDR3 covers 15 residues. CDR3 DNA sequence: TGTGCCAGCAGCTTGCTAGCGGGGGAGAACAATGAGCAGTTCTTC. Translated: CASSLLAGENNEQFF.

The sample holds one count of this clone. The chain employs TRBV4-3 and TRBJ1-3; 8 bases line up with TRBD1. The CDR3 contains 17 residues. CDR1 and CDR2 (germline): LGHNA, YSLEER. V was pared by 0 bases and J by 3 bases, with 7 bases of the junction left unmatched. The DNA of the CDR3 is TGCGCCAGCAGCCAAGATTGGGCAGGGGGCTTTGGAAACACCATATATTTT. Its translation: CASSQDWAGGFGNTIYF.

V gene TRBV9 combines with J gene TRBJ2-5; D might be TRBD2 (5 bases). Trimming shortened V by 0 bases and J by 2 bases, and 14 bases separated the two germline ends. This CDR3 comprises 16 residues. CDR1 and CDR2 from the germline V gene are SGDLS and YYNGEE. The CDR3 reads CASSVGLAISQETQYF. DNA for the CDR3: TGTGCCAGCAGCGTAGGTCTAGCAATATCACAAGAGACCCAGTACTTC.

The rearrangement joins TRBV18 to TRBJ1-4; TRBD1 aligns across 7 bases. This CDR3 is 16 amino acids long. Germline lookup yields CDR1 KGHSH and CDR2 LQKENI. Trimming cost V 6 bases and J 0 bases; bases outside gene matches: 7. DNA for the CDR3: TGTGCCAGCTCTCACGCAGGGGGATCAACTAATGAAAAACTGTTTTTT. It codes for CASSHAGGSTNEKLFF.

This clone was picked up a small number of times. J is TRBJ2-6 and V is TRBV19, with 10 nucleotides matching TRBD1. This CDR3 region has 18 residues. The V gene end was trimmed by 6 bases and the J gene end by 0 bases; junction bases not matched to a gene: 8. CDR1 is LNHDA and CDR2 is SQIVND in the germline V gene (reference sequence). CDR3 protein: CASSAGTGVFSGANVLTF. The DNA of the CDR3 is TGTGCCAGTAGCGCCGGGACAGGGGTTTTCTCTGGGGCCAACGTCCTGACTTTC.

This chain's CDR3 is CASSSGIDEQFF. CDR3 sequence (DNA): TGCGCCAGCAGCTCGGGGATCGACGAGCAGTTCTTC. The V call is TRBV5-1, the J call TRBJ2-1; D perhaps matches TRBD2 (5 bases). V shed 3 bases and J shed 10 bases, with 11 bases lying between them. Germline values: CDR1 SGHRS, CDR2 YFSETQ. The CDR3 has 12 amino acids.

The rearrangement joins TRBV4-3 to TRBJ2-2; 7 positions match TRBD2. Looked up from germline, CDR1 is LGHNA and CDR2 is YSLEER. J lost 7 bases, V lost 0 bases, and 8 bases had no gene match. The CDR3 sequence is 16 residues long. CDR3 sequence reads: CASSQDPPGGGGELFF. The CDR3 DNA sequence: TGCGCCAGCAGCCAAGATCCCCCAGGCGGGGGCGGGGAGCTGTTTTTT.

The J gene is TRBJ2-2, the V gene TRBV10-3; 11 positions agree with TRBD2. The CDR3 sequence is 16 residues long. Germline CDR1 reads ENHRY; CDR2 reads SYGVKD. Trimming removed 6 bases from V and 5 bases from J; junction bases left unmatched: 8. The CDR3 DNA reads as TGTGCCATCAGAAAGACTAGCGGGGATAGAACCGGGGAGCTGTTTTTT. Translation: CAIRKTSGDRTGELFF.